This is a list of T cell receptor beta chains from one sample in a study of blood T cell repertoires in COVID-19. Assay: immunoSEQ multiplex PCR; the TCRdb copy retains only in-frame clones and omits some. Of around 250,000 clones in the sample, about 82% are singletons; the top ten hold over 7.5%. The source material was PBMCs or T cells enriched from blood (not recorded which). The receptor set was obtained from a woman aged 50 to 65 with acute COVID-19. Both conserved end residues are part of each CDR3. Fields, in order: J gene, V gene, D gene, clone size, CDR3 protein, CDR3 DNA. A D gene is named only where the DNA matches it firmly. Clone size is stated in some rows and not others, as once, few, many or a class when expanded.

J: TRBJ2-1
V: TRBV30
D: -
size: -
CDR3: CAWTYDRNNEQFF
DNA: TGTGCCTGGACCTACGACAGAAACAATGAGCAGTTCTTC

J: TRBJ2-7
V: TRBV12-3/TRBV12-4
D: TRBD1
size: -
CDR3: CASSVTGGSTQYF
DNA: TGTGCCAGCAGTGTTACAGGGGGCTCCACGCAGTACTTC

J: TRBJ2-3
V: TRBV10-3
D: TRBD2
size: once
CDR3: CAISAAGGATDTQYF
DNA: TGTGCCATCAGTGCCGCGGGGGGCGCCACAGATACGCAGTATTTT

J: TRBJ2-7
V: TRBV19
D: TRBD1
size: -
CDR3: CASSIAGQKKSSIYEQYF
DNA: TGTGCCAGTAGTATAGCGGGACAGAAGAAAAGTTCTATCTACGAGCAGTACTTC

J: TRBJ2-1
V: TRBV6-5
D: TRBD1
size: -
CDR3: CASRRQGAYNEQFF
DNA: TGTGCCAGCAGACGACAGGGGGCCTACAATGAGCAGTTCTTC

J: TRBJ1-2
V: TRBV4-3
D: -
size: -
CDR3: CASSQDLPANYGYTF
DNA: TGCGCCAGCAGCCAAGATCTTCCGGCTAACTATGGCTACACCTTC

J: TRBJ2-5
V: TRBV27
D: -
size: -
CDR3: CASSSIGRGETQYF
DNA: TGTGCCAGCAGTTCTATAGGCCGGGGGGAGACCCAGTACTTC

J: TRBJ1-1
V: TRBV6-2/TRBV6-3
D: TRBD1
size: -
CDR3: CASSPLAGTGHLNTEAFF
DNA: TGTGCCAGCAGTCCCCTCGCCGGGACAGGGCATTTGAACACTGAAGCTTTCTTT

J: TRBJ2-3
V: TRBV11-2
D: TRBD2
size: -
CDR3: CASSLYLAGGIDTQYF
DNA: TGTGCCAGCAGCCTCTATCTAGCGGGGGGAATCGATACGCAGTATTTT

J: TRBJ1-5
V: TRBV18
D: -
size: -
CDR3: CASSPTGEQPQHF
DNA: TGTGCCAGCTCACCAACAGGTGAGCAGCCCCAGCATTTT

J: TRBJ2-7
V: TRBV12-2
D: -
size: once
CDR3: CASRRSDRPYEQYF
DNA: TGTGCAAGTCGCCGATCGGACAGGCCCTACGAGCAGTACTTC

J: TRBJ1-1
V: TRBV9
D: TRBD1
size: -
CDR3: CASSVGQGWNTEAFF
DNA: TGTGCCAGCAGCGTAGGACAGGGTTGGAACACTGAAGCTTTCTTT

J: TRBJ1-6
V: TRBV13
D: TRBD1
size: -
CDR3: CASSYGTGDLHF
DNA: TGTGCCAGCAGCTACGGGACAGGGGATCTCCACTTT

J: TRBJ2-2
V: TRBV7-9
D: TRBD1
size: -
CDR3: CASSSQGAETGELFF
DNA: TGTGCCAGCAGCTCGCAGGGGGCAGAGACCGGGGAGCTGTTTTTT

J: TRBJ1-1
V: TRBV4-3
D: TRBD1
size: -
CDR3: CASSPRQGGTEAFF
DNA: TGCGCCAGCAGCCCTCGACAGGGAGGCACTGAAGCTTTCTTT

J: TRBJ2-1
V: TRBV20-1
D: -
size: -
CDR3: CSARILREQFF
DNA: TGCAGTGCCCGGATCCTCAGGGAGCAGTTCTTC

J: TRBJ2-2
V: TRBV5-5
D: -
size: -
CDR3: CASRDRSNTGELFF
DNA: TGTGCCAGCAGAGACAGGTCGAACACCGGGGAGCTGTTTTTT